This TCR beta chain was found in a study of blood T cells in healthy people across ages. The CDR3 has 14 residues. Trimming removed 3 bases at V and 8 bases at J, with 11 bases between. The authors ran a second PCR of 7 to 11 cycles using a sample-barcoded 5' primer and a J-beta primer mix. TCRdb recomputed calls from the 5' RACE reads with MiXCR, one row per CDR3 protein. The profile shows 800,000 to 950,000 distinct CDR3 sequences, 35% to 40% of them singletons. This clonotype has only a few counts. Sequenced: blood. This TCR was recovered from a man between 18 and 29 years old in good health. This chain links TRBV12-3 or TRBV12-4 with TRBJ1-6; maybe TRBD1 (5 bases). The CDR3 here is CASSFSTEYSPLHF. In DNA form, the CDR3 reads TGTGCCAGCAGTTTTTCGACAGAATATTCACCCCTCCACTTT.